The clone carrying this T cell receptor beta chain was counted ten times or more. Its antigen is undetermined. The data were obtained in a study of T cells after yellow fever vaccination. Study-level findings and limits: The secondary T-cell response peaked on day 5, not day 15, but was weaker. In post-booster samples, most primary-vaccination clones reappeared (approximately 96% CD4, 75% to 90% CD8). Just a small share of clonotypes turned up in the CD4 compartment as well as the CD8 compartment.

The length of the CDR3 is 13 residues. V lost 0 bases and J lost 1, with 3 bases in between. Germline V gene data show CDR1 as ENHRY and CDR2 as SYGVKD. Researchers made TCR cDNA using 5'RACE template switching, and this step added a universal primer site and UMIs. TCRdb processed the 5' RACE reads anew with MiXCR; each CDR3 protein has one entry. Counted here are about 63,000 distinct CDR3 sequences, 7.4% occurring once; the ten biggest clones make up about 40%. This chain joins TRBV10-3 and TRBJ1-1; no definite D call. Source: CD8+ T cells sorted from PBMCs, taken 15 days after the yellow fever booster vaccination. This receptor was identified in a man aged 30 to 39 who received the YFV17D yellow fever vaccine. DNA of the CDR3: TGTGCCATCAGTGAGTCCGCGAACACTGAAGCTTTCTTT. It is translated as CAISESANTEAFF.